This T cell receptor beta chain appears in the sequencing data of a study of blood T cell repertoires in COVID-19. Whole-study context: Italy, Spain and the United States were the sources of the convalescent and acute COVID-19 samples. Sources were T cells, B-cell-depleted T cells, or PBMCs; the material itself was cDNA or gDNA.

About this clone: This sample also contains other DNA sequences that code for the same CDR3.

Authors' analysis steps: Nucleated cell counts were estimated from reference gene primer amplification. TCRdb's table, derived via immunoSEQ multiplex PCR, lists solely in-frame clones and lacks some. V and J calls and clone size are as listed in that table; D and trimming were resolved from the DNA. This sample has 150,000 to 200,000 clones; 90% occur once, and the top ten carry roughly 19%. This CDR3 has 13 amino acids. V gave up 6 bases and J gave up 6 bases; unmatched junction bases: 5. Germline V lookup: CDR1 MNHEY, CDR2 SVGAGI. The J gene is TRBJ1-2, the V gene TRBV6-5; 9 nucleotides agree with TRBD1. The receptor comes from a man in his fifties or sixties with active or convalescent COVID-19. The sample was peripheral blood. The CDR3 bases are TGTGCCAGCAGCCCAACAGGGGGCAATGGCTACACCTTC. It codes for CASSPTGGNGYTF.